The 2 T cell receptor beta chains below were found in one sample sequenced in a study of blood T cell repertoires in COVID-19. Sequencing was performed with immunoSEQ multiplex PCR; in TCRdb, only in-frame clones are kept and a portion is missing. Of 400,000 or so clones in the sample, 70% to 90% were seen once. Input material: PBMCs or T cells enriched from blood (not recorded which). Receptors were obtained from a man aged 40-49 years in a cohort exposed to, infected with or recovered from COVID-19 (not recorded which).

For the CDR3, the DNA is TGTGCCAGTAGTATTGGAACAGGCCTTTACCAGCCCCAGCATTTT. Amino acid sequence: CASSIGTGLYQPQHF. The V gene is TRBV19, the J gene TRBJ1-5, with D possibly being TRBD1 (5 bases). There are 15 residues in the CDR3. V lost 3 bases and J 7 bases, leaving 16 bases between the germline ends. The germline V gene encodes CDR1 LNHDA and CDR2 SQIVND (reference sequence).

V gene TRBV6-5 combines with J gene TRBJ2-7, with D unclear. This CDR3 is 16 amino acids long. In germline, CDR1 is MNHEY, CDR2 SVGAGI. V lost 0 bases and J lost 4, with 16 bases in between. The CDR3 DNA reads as TGTGCCAGCAGTTACTCGAAGTCGAGCCCCGCTTACGAGCAGTACTTC. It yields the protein CASSYSKSSPAYEQYF.